The subject of this entry is one T cell receptor beta chain. Sequenced by immunoSEQ multiplex PCR; TCRdb stores in-frame clones only, minus some. This sample yields 8,000 to 10,000 clones, of which just under 95% are seen a single time; 1.4% to 1.5% belongs to the top ten. Conventional CD4+ T cells were sorted from blood as CD25-low CD127-high cells. Patients had RAG deficiency: one SCID, two Omenn, about five CID/atypical SCID. This sample is part of a study of regulatory and conventional T cells in RAG deficiency. Germline V lookup: CDR1 DFQATT, CDR2 SNEGSKA (reference sequence). Trimming took off 7 bases at V and 5 bases at J, with 11 bases between the two ends. This CDR3 has 11 amino acids.

The clonotype originates from a human donor with RAG deficiency presenting as severe combined immunodeficiency. The chain joins TRBV20-1 to TRBJ1-1, with a weak D call TRBD1 (5 bases). What was sequenced was CD4+ effector T cells sorted from blood. This chain's CDR3 is CSGRGQTEAFF. The CDR3 DNA reads as TGCAGTGGTAGGGGTCAAACTGAAGCTTTCTTT.